A selection of T cell receptor beta chains follows, all from one sample in a study of T cells in localized non-small cell lung cancer. Assay used: immunoSEQ multiplex PCR; TCRdb lists only in-frame clones, some missing. The data hold over a thousand clones, with around 21% observed a single time. This sample comprised lung tumor tissue, obtained before any cancer treatment. All receptors derive from a male donor at least 60 years old with stage II squamous cell lung carcinoma. The CDR3 runs from the conserved cysteine through the conserved F or W. The D gene is left open where the match is weak. Clone size is given for some rows only: seen once, a few or many times, or a class if the clone is expanded.

clone_size: NA
cdr3_length: 13
v_call: TRBV19
d_call: NA
j_call: TRBJ1-2
cdr3_aa: CASRPGRTDGYTF
cdr3_nt: TGTGCCAGTCGTCCGGGTCGGACCGACGGCTACACCTTC

clone_size: medium-sized
cdr3_length: 14
v_call: TRBV6-8
d_call: NA
j_call: TRBJ2-2
cdr3_aa: CASSPLQGTGELFF
cdr3_nt: TGTGCCAGCAGCCCTTTACAGGGCACCGGGGAGCTGTTTTTT

clone_size: NA
cdr3_length: 13
v_call: TRBV9
d_call: NA
j_call: TRBJ2-2
cdr3_aa: CASSVAMTGELFF
cdr3_nt: TGTGCCAGCAGCGTAGCAATGACCGGGGAGCTGTTTTTT

clone_size: few
cdr3_length: 14
v_call: TRBV11-3
d_call: NA
j_call: TRBJ1-2
cdr3_aa: CASSSTGPMYGYTF
cdr3_nt: TGTGCCAGCAGCTCCACCGGGCCCATGTATGGCTACACCTTC

clone_size: NA
cdr3_length: 16
v_call: TRBV7-5
d_call: NA
j_call: TRBJ1-5
cdr3_aa: CASSDQGALGVKPQHF
cdr3_nt: TGTGCCAGCAGCGACCAGGGGGCACTAGGAGTTAAGCCCCAGCATTTT

clone_size: once
cdr3_length: 15
v_call: TRBV28
d_call: NA
j_call: TRBJ1-4
cdr3_aa: CASSLSGGTNEKLFF
cdr3_nt: TGTGCCAGCAGTTTATCGGGGGGAACTAATGAAAAACTGTTTTTT

clone_size: NA
cdr3_length: 12
v_call: TRBV19
d_call: NA
j_call: TRBJ2-3
cdr3_aa: CASSSLTDTQYF
cdr3_nt: TGTGCCAGTAGTTCCTTAACAGATACGCAGTATTTT

clone_size: large
cdr3_length: 14
v_call: TRBV6-8
d_call: NA
j_call: TRBJ2-1
cdr3_aa: CASGVDRGAYEQFF
cdr3_nt: TGTGCCAGCGGGGTGGACCGTGGCGCGTATGAGCAGTTCTTC

clone_size: large
cdr3_length: 18
v_call: TRBV6-8
d_call: TRBD2
j_call: TRBJ2-7
cdr3_aa: CASSNPPALLAGTYEQYF
cdr3_nt: TGTGCCAGCAGTAACCCCCCAGCGTTGCTAGCGGGGACCTACGAGCAGTACTTC

clone_size: few
cdr3_length: 13
v_call: TRBV6-8
d_call: TRBD1
j_call: TRBJ1-4
cdr3_aa: CASSLGQLEKLFF
cdr3_nt: TGTGCCAGCAGTTTGGGACAGCTGGAAAAACTGTTTTTT

clone_size: NA
cdr3_length: 13
v_call: TRBV30
d_call: NA
j_call: TRBJ2-3
cdr3_aa: CAWSVQGPDTQYF
cdr3_nt: TGTGCCTGGAGTGTACAGGGACCAGATACGCAGTATTTT